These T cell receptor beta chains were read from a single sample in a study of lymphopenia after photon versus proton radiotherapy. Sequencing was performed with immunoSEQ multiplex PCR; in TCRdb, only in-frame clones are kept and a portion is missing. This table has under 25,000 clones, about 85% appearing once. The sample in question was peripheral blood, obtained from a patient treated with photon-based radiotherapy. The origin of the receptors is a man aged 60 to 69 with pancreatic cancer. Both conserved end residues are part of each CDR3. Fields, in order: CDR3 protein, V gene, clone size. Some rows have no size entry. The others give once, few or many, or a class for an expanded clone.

CDR3aa: CASSGGGGHATDTQYF
v_gene: TRBV5-4
abundance: once

CDR3aa: CASSPTGGGTEAFF
v_gene: TRBV5-1
abundance: NA

CDR3aa: CATSRGGGSAPLHF
v_gene: TRBV15
abundance: few

CDR3aa: CASSQVGGNQPQHF
v_gene: TRBV4-3
abundance: NA

CDR3aa: CASSERQGLAKNIQYF
v_gene: TRBV2
abundance: NA

CDR3aa: CASSATSGANTGELFF
v_gene: TRBV11-2
abundance: NA

CDR3aa: CASSYRSGGFRGYTF
v_gene: TRBV6-5
abundance: NA

CDR3aa: CASSPPSDRRLSNQPQHF
v_gene: TRBV4-2
abundance: NA

CDR3aa: CAWNGGGANGQFF
v_gene: TRBV30
abundance: NA

CDR3aa: CASSLVSSYEQYF
v_gene: TRBV5-6
abundance: once

CDR3aa: CASSPNGGPRETQYF
v_gene: TRBV7-2
abundance: NA

CDR3aa: CATSMGGQFNNYGYTF
v_gene: TRBV15
abundance: NA

CDR3aa: CAISEVAGVSPLHF
v_gene: TRBV10-3
abundance: NA

CDR3aa: CASRRLAGFNTDTQYF
v_gene: TRBV27
abundance: NA

CDR3aa: CASSVRTTGTEAFF
v_gene: TRBV2
abundance: NA

CDR3aa: CASSLGLSSGANVLTF
v_gene: TRBV7-2
abundance: NA

CDR3aa: CASSGSLIPLDEQYF
v_gene: TRBV5-5
abundance: few

CDR3aa: CAWSGWGGAVETQYF
v_gene: TRBV30
abundance: NA

CDR3aa: CASSLTGTSGGTLQYF
v_gene: TRBV6-5
abundance: once

CDR3aa: CASSVGTDYQPQHF
v_gene: TRBV9
abundance: NA

CDR3aa: CASSDTKGQAYSNQPQHF
v_gene: TRBV7-2
abundance: NA

CDR3aa: CASSLGQPTSPYEQYF
v_gene: TRBV7-2
abundance: NA

CDR3aa: CASSRLAGGNNEQFF
v_gene: TRBV19
abundance: once

CDR3aa: CASSGQAYNEQFF
v_gene: TRBV2
abundance: NA

CDR3aa: CASSLLGEKLFF
v_gene: TRBV27
abundance: NA

CDR3aa: CAWSEYGDEQFF
v_gene: TRBV30
abundance: NA

CDR3aa: CASSPRLGQPQHF
v_gene: TRBV2
abundance: few

CDR3aa: CAISESLGNQPQHF
v_gene: TRBV10-3
abundance: NA

CDR3aa: CASSPPLTDSSYNEQFF
v_gene: TRBV18
abundance: NA

CDR3aa: CASGTEYYGYTF
v_gene: TRBV28
abundance: NA

CDR3aa: CASSQLGFDQPQHF
v_gene: TRBV4-2
abundance: NA

CDR3aa: CASSPGGHEQYF
v_gene: TRBV18
abundance: NA

CDR3aa: CASSLVLAGVTEAFF
v_gene: TRBV7-9
abundance: NA

CDR3aa: CASSQVRGNSPLHF
v_gene: TRBV14
abundance: NA

CDR3aa: CASSPMVGAGTGELFF
v_gene: TRBV5-1
abundance: NA